The 19 T cell receptor beta chains reported below all come from one sample, sequenced in a study of T cell repertoires in cytomegalovirus infection. These receptors' targets are unknown. TCRdb processed the reads anew with MiXCR; each CDR3 protein has one entry. This table holds hundreds of thousands of distinct CDR3 sequences, 31% found once. The specimen was cultured CD8+ T cells from PBMCs, collected from culture after CMV antigen stimulation. Receptors originate from a human donor in good health (CMV status not recorded). Some clones in this sample may be carry-over from other donors' samples.

This clonotype was picked up a small number of times. The chain is built from TRBV7-2 and TRBJ1-1; D unclear. Germline CDR1 and CDR2: SGHTA and FQGNSA. V gave up 7 bases and J gave up 6 bases, with 18 bases separating them. The CDR3 is made up of 14 amino acids. For the CDR3, the DNA is TGTGCCAGCACCCCGGGAGGCCTTGGGTCTGAAGCTTTCTTT. As protein: CASTPGGLGSEAFF.

V is TRBV7-8 and J is TRBJ2-6; either TRBD1 or TRBD2 may fit D (6 bases each). V was trimmed by 7 bases and J by 2 bases, leaving 15 bases between them. Per the germline V gene, CDR1 is SGHVS and CDR2 is FQNEAQ. This CDR3 region has 16 residues. The CDR3 region is CASTGARPTGANVLTF. CDR3 coding DNA: TGTGCCAGCACGGGGGCTCGTCCTACTGGGGCCAACGTCCTGACTTTC.

The gene calls are TRBV27 and TRBJ1-2; D is ambiguous. V was trimmed by 6 bases and J by 8 bases, leaving 13 bases between them. Germline-derived CDR1 and CDR2 are MNHEY and SMNVEV (reference sequence). The CDR3 has 12 residues. The CDR3 protein is CASREGLRGYTF. The CDR3 DNA follows: TGTGCCAGCAGAGAGGGCCTGAGGGGCTACACCTTC.

V usage is TRBV4-1 and J usage is TRBJ1-2; D possibly corresponds to TRBD1 (5 bases). This CDR3 has 17 amino acids. V lost 2 bases and J 5 bases, leaving 21 bases between the germline ends. CDR1 MGHRA and CDR2 YSYEKL come from the germline V gene. The CDR3 sequence is CASSQLRGTGGGYGYTF. The DNA of the CDR3 is TGCGCCAGCAGCCAACTCCGCGGGACTGGCGGAGGTTATGGCTACACCTTC.

This clonotype was observed a few times. This chain uses TRBV14 with TRBJ2-1; no clear D gene. The CDR3 consists of 13 residues. V was trimmed by 4 bases and J by 10 bases, leaving 14 bases between them. Germline values: CDR1 SGHDN, CDR2 FVKESK. CDR3 in amino acids: CASSPLPGPEQFF. The DNA of the CDR3 is TGTGCCAGCAGCCCACTACCGGGTCCCGAGCAGTTCTTC.

This clonotype was found a few times. The chain links TRBV6-1 to TRBJ1-1; TRBD1 matches 7 bases. Germline values: CDR1 MNHNS, CDR2 SASEGT. The CDR3 consists of 14 residues. The V segment lost 6 bases and the J segment 3 bases; nucleotides outside the gene matches: 7. The CDR3 here is CASRQIGTDTEAFF. The CDR3 nucleotides read TGTGCCAGCAGGCAAATCGGGACAGACACTGAAGCTTTCTTT.

There are a few counts of this clonotype. The limits of the CDR3 on the DNA are not certain, so only TCRdb's listed CDR3 is given. The chain employs TRBV6-6 and TRBJ2-7; no check of the table's D call, TRBD1, against the DNA was made. Germline CDR1 and CDR2: MNHNY and SVGAGI (reference sequence). The CDR3 is 16 amino acids in total, end residues counted. CDR3 sequence reads: CASSTSSIGGSYEQYV.

The chain employs TRBV6-4 and TRBJ2-1; TRBD1 matches 8 bases. This CDR3 contains 17 residues. V lost 0 bases, J lost 8 bases, and 12 bases stayed unmatched. Germline V gene data show CDR1 as MRHNA and CDR2 as SNTAGT. CDR3 in amino acids: CASSDSIGQGSYDEQFF. DNA of the CDR3: TGTGCCAGCAGTGACTCGATCGGACAGGGTTCTTATGATGAGCAGTTCTTC.

V and J are TRBV28 and TRBJ1-4; D gene ambiguous. The CDR3 contains 12 residues. Per germline, CDR1 MDHEN and CDR2 SYDVKM. The V and J ends lost 7 bases and 4 bases respectively, with 7 bases between them. The CDR3 is CASTLGNEKLFF. CDR3 bases: TGTGCCAGCACTTTGGGTAATGAAAAACTGTTTTTT.

This clonotype turned up a few times. V is TRBV6-1 and J is TRBJ1-5; D is uncertain. The CDR3 is made up of 14 amino acids. Germline V gene sequence: CDR1 MNHNS, CDR2 SASEGT. Trimming left V 8 bases short and J 1 base short, with 12 bases between. The CDR3 spells CASGSRGSNQPQHF. As DNA, the CDR3 is TGTGCCAGCGGGTCGAGAGGGAGCAATCAGCCCCAGCATTTT.

This clonotype was seen more than once but under ten times. The chain carries TRBV6-6 and TRBJ2-5, with 10 bases lining up with TRBD1. J gave up 4 bases and V 5 bases, and 13 bases lay outside the gene matches. The CDR3 has 17 residues. Looked up from germline, CDR1 is MNHNY and CDR2 is SVGAGI (reference sequence). The CDR3 sequence is CASSPGTGEPFGETQYF. CDR3 nucleotide sequence: TGTGCCAGCAGTCCCGGGACAGGGGAACCATTCGGAGAGACCCAGTACTTC.

This clonotype was seen a few times. CDR3 nucleotide sequence: TGTGCCAGCAATCCGACAGGGGATAGCAATCAGCCCCAGCATTTT. Translated, it gives CASNPTGDSNQPQHF. V and J are TRBV27 and TRBJ1-5, with 8 bases identical to TRBD1. Germline V gene lookup returns CDR1 MNHEY and CDR2 SMNVEV (reference sequence). V gave up 7 bases and J gave up 0 bases; unmatched junction bases: 5. This CDR3 is built from 15 residues.

This clonotype was found a few times. The V and J genes are TRBV7-9 and TRBJ2-7; weak D call: TRBD1 (6 bases). This CDR3 is 13 amino acids long. Deletions cut 4 bases from V and 3 bases from J, with 10 bases between. CDR1 SEHNR and CDR2 FQNEAQ come from the germline V gene (reference sequence). Here the CDR3 reads CASSSGVDYEQYV. CDR3 sequence (DNA): TGTGCCAGCAGCTCAGGGGTTGACTACGAGCAGTACGTC.

This chain uses TRBV20-1 with TRBJ2-7; D not resolved. Germline CDR1 and CDR2: DFQATT and SNEGSKA (reference sequence). Trimming stripped 1 base from V and 0 bases from J, with 16 bases between. The CDR3 covers 16 residues. CDR3 nucleotide sequence: TGCAGTGCTAGAGGTTCGGCCCAAACAAGCTCCTACGAGCAGTACTTC. As protein: CSARGSAQTSSYEQYF.

J is TRBJ1-5 and V is TRBV5-6, with 7 positions matching TRBD1. Germline CDR1 and CDR2: SGHDT and YYEEEE. The CDR3 runs to 15 residues. J gave up 4 bases and V 0 bases, and 4 bases lay outside the gene matches. The CDR3 loop reads CASSLGRTGNQPQHF. For the CDR3, the DNA is TGTGCCAGCAGCTTGGGACGGACAGGAAATCAGCCCCAGCATTTT.

Remarks on this clonotype: Likely a read error: the CDR3 ends without its conserved phenylalanine or tryptophan. This rearrangement joins TRBV15 to TRBJ2-1, with a weak D call TRBD2 (5 bases). V was cut by 3 bases and J by 2 bases, with 8 bases left in between. There are 14 residues in the CDR3. Germline CDR1 reads LNHNV; CDR2 reads YYDKDF (reference sequence). This CDR3 reads CATSSYGTYNEQFL. The CDR3 region has the DNA TGTGCCACCAGCAGCTACGGGACCTACAATGAGCAGTTCCTC.

This clonotype has a handful of counts. The V call is TRBV6-2 or TRBV6-3, the J call TRBJ2-1; D possibly corresponds to TRBD2 (7 bases). Germline V gene lookup returns CDR1 MNHEY and CDR2 SVGEGT. V gave up 6 bases and J gave up 3 bases, with 15 bases separating them. CDR3 length: 15 residues. Here the CDR3 reads CASRGGASHYNEQFF. CDR3 nucleotide sequence: TGTGCCAGCAGAGGGGGGGCCTCCCACTACAATGAGCAGTTCTTC.

The chain has TRBV5-1 and TRBJ2-1; no clear D gene. V was cut by 0 bases and J by 10 bases, with 8 bases left in between. Germline CDR1 reads SGHRS; CDR2 reads YFSETQ. The CDR3 covers 12 residues. CDR3 residues: CASSLDKPEQFF. The CDR3 DNA sequence: TGCGCCAGCAGCTTGGACAAACCGGAGCAGTTCTTC.

In this sample, this clonotype turned up many times. The CDR3 sequence: CASSLGGARVDEQFF. CDR3 DNA: TGTGCCAGCAGCTTAGGAGGAGCTCGCGTTGATGAGCAGTTCTTC. J is TRBJ2-1 and V is TRBV7-8; no reliable D call. V was shortened by 1 base and J by 8 bases, with 15 bases between the two germline ends. Per germline, CDR1 SGHVS and CDR2 FQNEAQ. There are 15 residues in the CDR3.